The 24 T cell receptor beta chains below were found in one sample sequenced in a study of cytomegalovirus exposure and HLA in healthy donors. The PCR contained 60 Vbeta and 13 Jbeta primers. The table came from immunoSEQ multiplex PCR; TCRdb's copy has only in-frame clones and leaves some out. The sample includes approximately 100,000 clones, 70% to 80% of them seen just once. Material for sequencing was PBMCs. Receptors originate from a female donor in good health and CMV-seronegative.

This chain uses TRBV7-6 with TRBJ2-1; D perhaps matches TRBD2 (6 bases). The length of the CDR3 is 13 residues. CDR1 and CDR2 from the germline V gene are SGHVS and FNYEAQ. Trimming cost V 5 bases and J 10 bases, with 15 bases left between them. CDR3 amino acids: CASSPGGVKEQFF. The CDR3, as DNA: TGTGCCAGCAGCCCCGGGGGTGTTAAGGAGCAGTTCTTC.

This clone was detected only once. CDR3 bases: TGTGCCAGCAACAGACTAGCGGACCCGGGGGAGACCCAGTACTTC. Residues: CASNRLADPGETQYF. The V gene is TRBV9, the J gene TRBJ2-5, with 9 bases that match TRBD2. From germline, CDR1 is SGDLS and CDR2 YYNGEE. The CDR3 is 15 amino acids. The trim removed 6 bases at V and 5 bases at J, leaving 11 bases unmatched.

This chain uses TRBV19 with TRBJ1-6; D remains unclear. CDR1 LNHDA and CDR2 SQIVND come from the germline V gene (reference sequence). CDR3 length: 15 amino acids. Trimming took off 7 bases at V and 0 bases at J, with 10 bases between the two ends. For the CDR3, the DNA is TGTGCCAGTACCCCCGGAGGCTCCTATAATTCACCCCTCCACTTT. Its protein is CASTPGGSYNSPLHF.

J is TRBJ2-3 and V is TRBV7-6; a possible D gene is TRBD1 (6 bases). V was clipped by 5 bases and J by 1 base, with 19 bases between them. The CDR3 runs 17 residues. Germline V lookup: CDR1 SGHVS, CDR2 FNYEAQ. The CDR3 protein is CASSPVVQGSGTDTQYF. For the CDR3, the DNA is TGTGCCAGCAGCCCCGTGGTACAGGGTTCCGGCACAGATACGCAGTATTTT. The full variable domain, rest sourced from reference TRBV7-6 and TRBJ2-3, is GAGVSQSPRYKVTKRGQDVALRCDPISGHVSLYWYRQALGQGPEFLTYFNYEAQQDKSGLPNDRFSAERPEGSISTLTIQRTEQRDSAMYRCASSPVVQGSGTDTQYFGPGTRLTVL.

As DNA, the CDR3 is TGCGCCAGCAGCCAAGACGGGACAGCTTATCAGCCCCAGCATTTT. Protein product: CASSQDGTAYQPQHF. The chain recombines TRBV4-3 with TRBJ1-5; 7 nucleotides line up with TRBD1. The CDR3 is 15 residues long. The germline V gene encodes CDR1 LGHNA and CDR2 YSLEER. Trimming took 0 bases from V and 5 from J; bases not matched to a gene: 4.

V is TRBV18 and J is TRBJ2-4, with unresolved D. The CDR3 has 16 residues. Germline CDR1 is KGHSH and CDR2 is LQKENI. V was trimmed by 3 bases and J by 1 base, leaving 13 bases between them. The CDR3 spells CASSPSAAEAKNIQYF. Written as DNA, the CDR3 is TGTGCCAGCTCACCCTCCGCCGCTGAGGCCAAAAACATTCAGTACTTC.

The rearrangement uses TRBV5-1 and TRBJ2-7; no clear D. This CDR3 region has 13 residues. V lost 0 bases and J lost 6, with 10 bases in between. CDR1 and CDR2 from the germline V gene are SGHRS and YFSETQ. CDR3 in amino acids: CASSLARLAEQYF. CDR3 DNA sequence: TGCGCCAGCAGCTTGGCCAGACTGGCCGAGCAGTACTTC.

V gene TRBV14 combines with J gene TRBJ2-3, with D unclear. Germline values: CDR1 SGHDN, CDR2 FVKESK. V was clipped by 0 bases and J by 5 bases, with 6 bases between them. The CDR3 extends over 13 amino acids. The CDR3 DNA reads as TGTGCCAGCAGCCAAGATCTAAGAGATACGCAGTATTTT. It yields the protein CASSQDLRDTQYF.

This clone was observed a handful of times. The chain recombines TRBV27 with TRBJ1-1; D gene uncertain. The V end lost 5 bases, the J end lost 3 bases, and 10 bases lay between the germline ends. The CDR3 contains 13 residues. Germline CDR1 MNHEY, CDR2 SMNVEV (reference sequence). CDR3 sequence: CASSPNGDTEAFF. The CDR3 DNA sequence: TGTGCCAGCAGTCCTAACGGGGACACTGAAGCTTTCTTT.

The chain carries TRBV6-5 and TRBJ1-1; no firm D call. Germline assignment: CDR1 MNHEY and CDR2 SVGAGI. This CDR3 has 16 amino acids. V was pared by 4 bases and J by 6 bases, with 21 bases between. The CDR3 DNA is TGTGCCAGCAGTTCGGACGCCCCCCCGAAGAGGGCTGAAGCTTTCTTT. Residues: CASSSDAPPKRAEAFF.

This chain joins TRBV30 and TRBJ2-5; D may be TRBD1 (6 bases). The CDR3 consists of 16 residues. V lost 0 bases to trimming and J lost 5 bases, with 19 bases between them. Germline V lookup: CDR1 GTSNPN, CDR2 SVGIG (reference sequence). CDR3 sequence (DNA): TGTGCCTGGAGTGTATTATTTCAGGGGCGCATGGAGACCCAGTACTTC. This encodes CAWSVLFQGRMETQYF. The entire variable domain, with the rest obtained from reference TRBV30 and TRBJ2-5, is as follows: SQTIHQWPATLVQPVGSPLSLECTVEGTSNPNLYWYRQAAGRGLQLLFYSVGIGQISSEVPQNLSASRPQDRQFILSSKKLLLSDSGFYLCAWSVLFQGRMETQYFGPGTRLLVL.

This clone showed up many times. The chain employs TRBV6-6 and TRBJ1-4, with TRBD1 matching over 7 bases. The CDR3 totals 14 residues. Trimming at V came to 7 bases and at J to 4 bases, leaving 6 bases not matched to a gene. The germline CDR1 and CDR2 sequences are MNHNY and SVGAGI (reference sequence). The CDR3 sequence: CASNTGTVNEKLFF. CDR3 DNA sequence: TGTGCCAGCAATACCGGGACAGTTAATGAAAAACTGTTTTTT.

The J gene is TRBJ2-1, the V gene TRBV15, with 13 bases matching TRBD2. The CDR3 extends over 16 amino acids. J was trimmed by 4 bases and V by 3 bases; bases with no gene match: 3. Germline V CDR1 and CDR2: LNHNV, YYDKDF (reference sequence). The CDR3 reads CATSRGLAGRYNEQFF. In DNA, the CDR3 is TGTGCCACCAGCAGGGGACTAGCGGGGAGATACAATGAGCAGTTCTTC.

V is TRBV7-8 and J is TRBJ1-6; D unresolved. The V gene lost 4 bases and the J gene lost 7 bases, with 8 bases spanning the gap. This CDR3 is 13 amino acids long. CDR1 is SGHVS, CDR2 FQNEAQ, per germline. The CDR3 sequence: CASSSPGNSPLHF. For the CDR3, the DNA is TGTGCCAGCAGCTCCCCTGGCAATTCACCCCTCCACTTT.

This clone has a single count. J is TRBJ1-2 and V is TRBV15, with 7 bases matching TRBD1. The CDR3 is 15 amino acids. Germline V lookup: CDR1 LNHNV, CDR2 YYDKDF (reference sequence). With 3 bases clipped from V and 8 bases from J, the junction kept 12 bases outside the gene matches. CDR3 loop: CATSSADREVSGYTF. DNA of the CDR3: TGTGCCACCAGCAGTGCCGACAGGGAGGTTTCGGGCTACACCTTC.

This clone came up a few times. The chain links TRBV10-3 to TRBJ2-7; D is possibly TRBD1 (6 bases). The V end lost 0 bases, the J end lost 11 bases, and 8 bases lay between the germline ends. The CDR3 loop spans 11 amino acids. Germline V lookup: CDR1 ENHRY, CDR2 SYGVKD. The CDR3 region has the DNA TGTGCCATCAGTGAGTCGGACAGTGAGTACTTC. Protein product: CAISESDSEYF.

This chain links TRBV5-1 with TRBJ2-7, with D possibly TRBD1 on 6 matching bases. CDR3 size: 13 residues. Trimming pared 2 bases from V and 6 bases from J, leaving 12 bases between. CDR1 and CDR2 from the germline V gene are SGHRS and YFSETQ. The CDR3 DNA is TGCGCCAGCAGCTTCGGACAGCCGGGCGAGCAGTACTTC. Translation: CASSFGQPGEQYF.

This clone has more than one count but fewer than ten. The gene calls are TRBV30 and TRBJ2-3; 9 nucleotides match TRBD2. Germline V gene lookup returns CDR1 GTSNPN and CDR2 SVGIG (reference sequence). CDR3 size: 18 residues. Trimming took 1 base from V and 0 from J; bases not matched to a gene: 11. For the CDR3, the DNA is TGTGCCTGGAGTGCATCGATGCGACTAGCGGCTAGCACAGATACGCAGTATTTT. It is translated as CAWSASMRLAASTDTQYF.

V and J are TRBV19 and TRBJ2-5, with D tentatively TRBD1 (5 bases). The DNA end is a closer match to TRBJ2-7, so the J assignment may be wrong. The CDR3 totals 15 residues. Germline V gene sequence: CDR1 LNHDA, CDR2 SQIVND (reference sequence). The DNA of the CDR3 is TGTGCCAGTAGTAGGTTACAGGCCCGACCCTACGAGCAGTACTTC. Its translation: CASSRLQARPYEQYF.

The J gene is TRBJ1-1, the V gene TRBV5-1; TRBD1 aligns across 7 bases. Germline CDR1 SGHRS, CDR2 YFSETQ. The V and J ends lost 0 bases and 1 base, in that order; junction bases with no gene match: 9. The CDR3 covers 17 residues. The CDR3 nucleotides are TGCGCCAGCAGCTTGGGGACAGGCCAAGCCCGGAACACTGAAGCTTTCTTT. Protein sequence: CASSLGTGQARNTEAFF.

The chain has TRBV9 and TRBJ1-3, with unresolved D. The CDR3 contains 16 residues. CDR1 SGDLS and CDR2 YYNGEE come from the germline V gene. V gave up 0 bases and J gave up 1 base, with 11 bases separating them. CDR3 in amino acids: CASSVASGSSGNTIYF. The CDR3 coding sequence is TGTGCCAGCAGCGTAGCGAGCGGCAGTTCTGGAAACACCATATATTTT.

As DNA, the CDR3 is TGTGCCAGCTCACCACTAAGACAGGTCACCATATATTTT. It codes for CASSPLRQVTIYF. The rearrangement links TRBV18 to TRBJ1-3; D is perhaps TRBD1 (6 bases). The germline V gene has CDR1 KGHSH and CDR2 LQKENI. Deletions cut 1 base from V and 9 bases from J, with 10 bases between. This CDR3 is 13 amino acids long.

This chain's CDR3 is CAWRPRLAGGPSGSTDTQYF. The CDR3 DNA is TGTGCCTGGAGGCCAAGACTAGCGGGGGGGCCGTCAGGGAGCACAGATACGCAGTATTTT. The chain employs TRBV30 and TRBJ2-3; 14 bases fit TRBD2. The junction had 14 bases not matched to a gene; V was cut back by 3 bases and J by 0 bases. Germline-derived CDR1 and CDR2 are GTSNPN and SVGIG (reference sequence). This CDR3 has 20 amino acids.

This chain joins TRBV7-8 and TRBJ1-2, with D possibly matching TRBD1 (5 bases). Trimming removed 5 bases from V and 8 bases from J, with 15 bases in between. Germline V gene lookup returns CDR1 SGHVS and CDR2 FQNEAQ. This CDR3 has 13 residues. The CDR3 nucleotides are TGTGCCAGCAGCCCTGATCAGGGTTCCGGCTACACCTTC. Amino acids: CASSPDQGSGYTF.